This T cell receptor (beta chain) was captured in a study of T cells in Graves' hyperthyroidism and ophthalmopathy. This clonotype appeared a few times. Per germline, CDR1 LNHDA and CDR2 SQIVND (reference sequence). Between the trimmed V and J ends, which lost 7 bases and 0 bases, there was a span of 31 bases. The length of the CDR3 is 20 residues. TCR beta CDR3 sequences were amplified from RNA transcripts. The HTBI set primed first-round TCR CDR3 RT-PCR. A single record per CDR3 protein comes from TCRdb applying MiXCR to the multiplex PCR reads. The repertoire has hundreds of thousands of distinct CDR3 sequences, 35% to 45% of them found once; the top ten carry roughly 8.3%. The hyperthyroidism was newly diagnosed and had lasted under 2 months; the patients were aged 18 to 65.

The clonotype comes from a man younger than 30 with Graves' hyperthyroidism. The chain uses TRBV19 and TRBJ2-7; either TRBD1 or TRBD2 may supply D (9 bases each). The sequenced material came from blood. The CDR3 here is CASISSRDRETSGSSYEQYF. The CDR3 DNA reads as TGTGCCAGTATCTCTTCAAGGGACAGGGAAACTAGCGGGTCCTCCTACGAGCAGTACTTC.